These 10 T cell receptor beta chains originate from one sample sequenced in a study of naive and memory T cell subsets. The library had UMIs added by 3' ligation of an oligonucleotide to TCR cDNA. Amplification of ligated cDNA took four PCR rounds with SP2 and nested alpha and beta constant primers. TCRdb analysed the 5' RACE reads with MiXCR anew, one entry per CDR3 protein. The sample has approximately 52,000 distinct CDR3 sequences; around 5% are singletons. The source of these receptors is a female donor in good health.

This clonotype was recorded at least ten times. The J gene is TRBJ1-3, the V gene TRBV29-1; D is ambiguous. Germline assignment: CDR1 SQVTM and CDR2 ANQGSEA. This CDR3 contains 14 residues. V was trimmed by 5 bases and J by 0 bases, leaving 11 bases between them. The CDR3 reads CSVTRESSGNTIYF. CDR3 in DNA: TGCAGCGTTACACGGGAGAGCTCTGGAAACACCATATATTTT.

This clonotype was seen repeatedly, ten times or more. The chain carries TRBV28 and TRBJ1-1; D might be TRBD1 (5 bases). The V end lost 6 bases, the J end lost 1 base, and 18 bases lay between the germline ends. This CDR3 region has 16 residues. Germline CDR1 MDHEN, CDR2 SYDVKM. The CDR3 DNA follows: TGTGCCAGCAGACAAAGGGCGGGACGGAAGAACACTGAAGCTTTCTTT. Translated, it gives CASRQRAGRKNTEAFF.

This clonotype was counted ten times or more. V gene TRBV29-1 combines with J gene TRBJ1-1; D not resolved. CDR3 length equals 10 residues. Trimming removed 7 bases at V and 0 bases at J, with 3 bases between. Germline V gene data show CDR1 as SQVTM and CDR2 as ANQGSEA. CDR3 residues: CSGLNTEAFF. As DNA, the CDR3 is TGCAGCGGGTTGAACACTGAAGCTTTCTTT.

This clonotype was counted at least ten times. This chain joins TRBV27 and TRBJ1-3, with D tentatively TRBD1 (6 bases). The V end was cut by 6 bases, the J end by 2 bases, with 8 bases between. This CDR3 contains 13 residues. CDR1 is MNHEY and CDR2 is SMNVEV in the germline V gene (reference sequence). CDR3 DNA: TGTGCCAGCAGGACAGGTCCTGGAAACACCATATATTTT. Its translation is CASRTGPGNTIYF.

The sample holds many counts of this clonotype. V and J are TRBV5-1 and TRBJ2-5, with TRBD2 identical over 8 bases. Germline loops: CDR1 SGHRS, CDR2 YFSETQ. This CDR3 region has 12 residues. The J segment lost 14 bases and the V segment lost 0 bases, leaving 6 bases of the junction unmatched. Here the CDR3 reads CASSLAGLAAYF. CDR3 sequence (DNA): TGCGCCAGCAGCTTGGCCGGACTAGCCGCTTACTTC.

Turning to this clonotype: A much larger clone lies a single base off, so this may be a read error. The chain joins TRBV11-3 to TRBJ2-5; 11 bases are a match to TRBD2. This CDR3 has 14 amino acids. Per germline, CDR1 SGHNT and CDR2 YENEEA. CDR3 coding DNA: TGTGTCAGCAGCTTAACTAGCGGGAGTAAGACCCAGTACTTC. Translating gives CVSSLTSGSKTQYF.

The chain recombines TRBV29-1 with TRBJ2-5, with D unclear. The CDR3 is 11 amino acids. Trimming took off 8 bases at V and 5 bases at J, with 12 bases between the two ends. Germline values: CDR1 SQVTM, CDR2 ANQGSEA. Here the CDR3 DNA reads TGCAGCCCCTTGATAAGGGAGACCCAGTACTTC. Translated: CSPLIRETQYF. Complete variable domain (other parts from reference TRBV29-1 and TRBJ2-5): SAVISQKPSRDICQRGTSLTIQCQVDSQVTMMFWYRQQPGQSLTLIATANQGSEATYESGFVIDKFPISRPNLTFSTLTVSNMSPEDSSIYLCSPLIRETQYFGPGTRLLVL.

This clonotype was seen at least ten times. The chain links TRBV27 to TRBJ2-2; D remains unclear. CDR3 length: 13 residues. Germline CDR1 MNHEY, CDR2 SMNVEV (reference sequence). Trimming took 6 bases from V and 7 from J, leaving 12 bases between them. The CDR3 coding sequence is TGTGCCAGCAGCTCCCGGGTTGGCGGGGAGCTGTTTTTT. Protein sequence: CASSSRVGGELFF.

This clonotype was observed many times. The chain uses TRBV6-5 and TRBJ1-3; 7 bases agree with TRBD1. CDR1 and CDR2 (germline): MNHEY, SVGAGI. V was clipped by 0 bases and J by 0 bases; unmatched bases: 5. This CDR3 contains 17 residues. CDR3 sequence (DNA): TGTGCCAGCAGTTACTCGACAGGGCCTCTCTCTGGAAACACCATATATTTT. This sequence encodes CASSYSTGPLSGNTIYF.

This clonotype appeared many times. V and J are TRBV29-1 and TRBJ2-7; D is perhaps TRBD1 (6 bases). Per the germline V gene, CDR1 is SQVTM and CDR2 is ANQGSEA. V lost 4 bases to trimming and J lost 3 bases, with 16 bases between them. This CDR3 comprises 14 residues. In DNA form, the CDR3 reads TGCAGCGTTGTAGGGGGTCCTCGGGGCTACGAGCAGTACTTC. Protein sequence: CSVVGGPRGYEQYF.